The present entry profiles one T cell receptor beta chain with its context. The CDR3 covers 13 residues. Germline values: CDR1 SNHLY, CDR2 FYNNEI. V was shortened by 11 bases and J by 0 bases, with 13 bases between the two germline ends. These data come from a study of blood T cells in healthy people across ages. Then a second PCR, running roughly 7 to 11 cycles, was carried out with a sample-barcoded 5' primer and a J-beta primer mix. TCRdb itself ran the 5' RACE reads through MiXCR, one entry per CDR3 protein. The sample includes hundreds of thousands of distinct CDR3 sequences, 49% of them seen just once.

Source material: blood. The receptor was isolated from a woman aged 60-70 years in good health. The gene calls are TRBV2 and TRBJ1-1; no definite D call. CDR3 sequence reads: CASLRALNTEAFF. The CDR3 DNA reads TGTGCCTCACTGCGAGCTCTGAACACTGAAGCTTTCTTT.